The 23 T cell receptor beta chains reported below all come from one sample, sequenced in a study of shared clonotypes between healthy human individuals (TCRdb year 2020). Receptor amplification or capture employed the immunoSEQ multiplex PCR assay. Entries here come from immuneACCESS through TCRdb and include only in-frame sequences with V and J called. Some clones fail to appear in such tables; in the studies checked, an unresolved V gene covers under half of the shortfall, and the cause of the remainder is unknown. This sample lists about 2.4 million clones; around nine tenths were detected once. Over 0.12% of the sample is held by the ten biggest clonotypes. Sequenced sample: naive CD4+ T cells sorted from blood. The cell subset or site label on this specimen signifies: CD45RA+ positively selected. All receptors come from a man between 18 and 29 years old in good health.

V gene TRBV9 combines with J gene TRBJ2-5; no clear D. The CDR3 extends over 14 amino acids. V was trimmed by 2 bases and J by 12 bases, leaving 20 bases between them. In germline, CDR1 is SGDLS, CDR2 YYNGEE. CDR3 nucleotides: TGTGCCAGCAGCGTGGGCCATTCCGGCGACCCGGAGTACTTC. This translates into CASSVGHSGDPEYF.

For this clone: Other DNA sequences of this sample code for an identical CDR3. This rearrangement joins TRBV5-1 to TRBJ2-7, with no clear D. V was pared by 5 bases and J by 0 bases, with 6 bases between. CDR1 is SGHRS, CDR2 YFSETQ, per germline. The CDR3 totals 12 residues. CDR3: CASRRDSYEQYF. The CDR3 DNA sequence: TGCGCCAGCAGGCGAGACTCCTACGAGCAGTACTTC.

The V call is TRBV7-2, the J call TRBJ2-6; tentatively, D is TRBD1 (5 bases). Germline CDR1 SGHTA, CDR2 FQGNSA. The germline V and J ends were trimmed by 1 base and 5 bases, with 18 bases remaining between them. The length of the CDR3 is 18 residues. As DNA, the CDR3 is TGTGCCAGCAGCTTAGTAGGGGCCTCCTCTGATAGGGCCAACGTCCTGACTTTC. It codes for CASSLVGASSDRANVLTF. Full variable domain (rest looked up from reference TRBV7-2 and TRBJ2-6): GAGVSQSPSNKVTEKGKDVELRCDPISGHTALYWYRQSLGQGLEFLIYFQGNSAPDKSGLPSDRFSAERTGGSVSTLTIQRTQQEDSAVYLCASSLVGASSDRANVLTFGAGSRLTVL.

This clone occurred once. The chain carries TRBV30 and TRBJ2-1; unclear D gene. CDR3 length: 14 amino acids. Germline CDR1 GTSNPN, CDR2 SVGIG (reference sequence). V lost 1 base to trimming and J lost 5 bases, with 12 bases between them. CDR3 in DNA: TGTGCCTGGAGTGACGGCTTTACCCACAATGAGCAGTTCTTC. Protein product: CAWSDGFTHNEQFF.

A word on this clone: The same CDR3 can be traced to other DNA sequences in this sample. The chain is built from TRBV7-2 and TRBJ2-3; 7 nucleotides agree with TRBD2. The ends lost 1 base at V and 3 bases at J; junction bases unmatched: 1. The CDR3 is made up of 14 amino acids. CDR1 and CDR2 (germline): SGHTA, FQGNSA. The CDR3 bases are TGTGCCAGCAGCTTAGGTAGCGGGACAGATACGCAGTATTTT. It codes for CASSLGSGTDTQYF.

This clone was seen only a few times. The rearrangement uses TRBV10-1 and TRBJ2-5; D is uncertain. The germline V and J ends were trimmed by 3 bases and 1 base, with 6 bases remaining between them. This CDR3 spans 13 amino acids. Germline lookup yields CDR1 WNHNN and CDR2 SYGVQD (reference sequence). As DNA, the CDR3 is TGCGCCAGCAGTGATGGTACCCAAGAGACCCAGTACTTC. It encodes CASSDGTQETQYF.

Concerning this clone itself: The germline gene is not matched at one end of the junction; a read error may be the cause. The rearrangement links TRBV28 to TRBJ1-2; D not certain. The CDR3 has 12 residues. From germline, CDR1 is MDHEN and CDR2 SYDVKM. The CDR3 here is CASTFNVARPVF. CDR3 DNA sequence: TGTGCCAGCACCTTCAATGTGGCCAGGCCAGTCTTC.

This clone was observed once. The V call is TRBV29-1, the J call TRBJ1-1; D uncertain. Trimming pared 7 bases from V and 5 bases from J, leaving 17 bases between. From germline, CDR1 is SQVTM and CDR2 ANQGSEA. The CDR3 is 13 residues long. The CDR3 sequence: CSAGGSSWTEAFF. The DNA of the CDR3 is TGCAGCGCTGGAGGCAGCTCTTGGACTGAAGCTTTCTTT. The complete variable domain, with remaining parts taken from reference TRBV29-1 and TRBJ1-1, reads SAVISQKPSRDICQRGTSLTIQCQVDSQVTMMFWYRQQPGQSLTLIATANQGSEATYESGFVIDKFPISRPNLTFSTLTVSNMSPEDSSIYLCSAGGSSWTEAFFGQGTRLTVV.

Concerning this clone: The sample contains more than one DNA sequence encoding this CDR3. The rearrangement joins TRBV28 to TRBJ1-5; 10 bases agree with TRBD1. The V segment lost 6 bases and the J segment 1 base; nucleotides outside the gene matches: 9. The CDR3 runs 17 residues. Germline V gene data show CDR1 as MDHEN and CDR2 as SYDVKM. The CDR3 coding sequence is TGTGCCAGCAGCCCTCCCCGACAGGGGGCCAGCAATCAGCCCCAGCATTTT. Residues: CASSPPRQGASNQPQHF. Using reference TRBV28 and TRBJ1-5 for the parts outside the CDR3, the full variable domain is DVKVTQSSRYLVKRTGEKVFLECVQDMDHENMFWYRQDPGLGLRLIYFSYDVKMKEKGDIPEGYSVSREKKERFSLILESASTNQTSMYLCASSPPRQGASNQPQHFGDGTRLSIL.

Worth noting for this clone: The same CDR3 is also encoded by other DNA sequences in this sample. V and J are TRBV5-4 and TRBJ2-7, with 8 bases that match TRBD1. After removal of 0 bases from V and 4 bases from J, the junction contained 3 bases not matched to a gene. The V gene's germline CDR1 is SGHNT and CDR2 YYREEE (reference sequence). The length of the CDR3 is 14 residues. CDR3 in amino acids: CASSLGRGRYEQYF. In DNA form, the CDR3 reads TGTGCCAGCAGCTTGGGCAGGGGGCGATACGAGCAGTACTTC.

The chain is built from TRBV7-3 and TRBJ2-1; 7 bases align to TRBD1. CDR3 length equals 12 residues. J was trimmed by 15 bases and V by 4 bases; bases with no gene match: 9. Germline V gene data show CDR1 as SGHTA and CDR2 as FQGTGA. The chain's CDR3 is CASSSDRLRRFF. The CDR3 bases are TGTGCCAGCAGCTCGGACAGGCTTCGTCGGTTCTTC.

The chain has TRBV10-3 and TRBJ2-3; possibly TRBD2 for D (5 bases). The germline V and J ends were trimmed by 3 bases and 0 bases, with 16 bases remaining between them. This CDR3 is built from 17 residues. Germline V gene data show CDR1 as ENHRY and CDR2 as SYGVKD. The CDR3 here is CAISDPLGMSSTDTQYF. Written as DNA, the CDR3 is TGTGCCATCAGTGACCCACTAGGAATGTCTAGCACAGATACGCAGTATTTT.

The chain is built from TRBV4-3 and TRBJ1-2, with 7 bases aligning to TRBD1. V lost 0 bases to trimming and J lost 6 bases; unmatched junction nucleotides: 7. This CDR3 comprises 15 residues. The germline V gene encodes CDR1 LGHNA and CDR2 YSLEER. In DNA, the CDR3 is TGCGCCAGCAGCCAAGAAGGGGGGACAGCTGATGGCTACACCTTC. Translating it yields CASSQEGGTADGYTF.

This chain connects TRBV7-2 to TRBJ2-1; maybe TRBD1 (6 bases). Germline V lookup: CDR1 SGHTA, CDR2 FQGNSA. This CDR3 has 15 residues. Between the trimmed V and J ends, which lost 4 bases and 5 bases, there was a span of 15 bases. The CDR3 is CASSSRQARNNEQFF. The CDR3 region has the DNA TGTGCCAGCAGCTCCCGACAGGCACGGAACAATGAGCAGTTCTTC.

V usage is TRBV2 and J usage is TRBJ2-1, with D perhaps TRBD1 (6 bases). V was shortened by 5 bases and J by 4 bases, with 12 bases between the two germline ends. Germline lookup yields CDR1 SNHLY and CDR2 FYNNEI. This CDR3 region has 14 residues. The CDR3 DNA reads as TGTGCCAGCAGTATGACAGGCACATACAATGAGCAGTTCTTC. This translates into CASSMTGTYNEQFF. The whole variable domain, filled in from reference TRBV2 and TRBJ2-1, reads EPEVTQTPSHQVTQMGQEVILRCVPISNHLYFYWYRQILGQKVEFLVSFYNNEISEKSEIFDDQFSVERPDGSNFTLKIRSTKLEDSAMYFCASSMTGTYNEQFFGPGTRLTVL.

This chain's CDR3 is CSVRSGKDIQYF. CDR3 DNA: TGCAGCGTCCGGAGCGGGAAAGACATTCAGTACTTC. V is TRBV29-1 and J is TRBJ2-4; TRBD2 matches at 7 bases. This CDR3 is built from 12 residues. V gave up 6 bases and J gave up 8 bases; unmatched junction bases: 7. Germline V lookup: CDR1 SQVTM, CDR2 ANQGSEA.

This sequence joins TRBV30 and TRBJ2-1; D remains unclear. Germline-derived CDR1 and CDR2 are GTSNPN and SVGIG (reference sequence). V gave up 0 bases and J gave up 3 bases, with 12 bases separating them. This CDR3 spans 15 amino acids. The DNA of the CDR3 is TGTGCCTGGAGTGTACCCACCGGAGTCTACAATGAGCAGTTCTTC. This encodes CAWSVPTGVYNEQFF.

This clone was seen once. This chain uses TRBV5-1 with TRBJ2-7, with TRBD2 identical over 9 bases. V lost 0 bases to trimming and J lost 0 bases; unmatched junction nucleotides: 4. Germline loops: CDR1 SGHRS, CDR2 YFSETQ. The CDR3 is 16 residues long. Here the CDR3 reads CASSLVAGGSSYEQYF. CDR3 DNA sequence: TGCGCCAGCAGCTTGGTGGCGGGAGGGTCCTCCTACGAGCAGTACTTC.

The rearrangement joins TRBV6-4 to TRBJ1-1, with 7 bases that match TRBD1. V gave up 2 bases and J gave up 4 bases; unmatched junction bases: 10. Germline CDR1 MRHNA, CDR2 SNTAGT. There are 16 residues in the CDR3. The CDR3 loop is CASSDPQGGWGTEAFF. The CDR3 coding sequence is TGTGCCAGCAGTGACCCCCAGGGGGGCTGGGGCACTGAAGCTTTCTTT.

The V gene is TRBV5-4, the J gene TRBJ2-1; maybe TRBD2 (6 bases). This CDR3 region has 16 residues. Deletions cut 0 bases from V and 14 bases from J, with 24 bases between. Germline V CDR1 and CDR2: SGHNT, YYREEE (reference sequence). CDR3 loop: CASSLESRIADIPKFF. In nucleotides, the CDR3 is TGTGCCAGCAGCTTGGAATCACGAATAGCGGACATCCCCAAGTTCTTC.

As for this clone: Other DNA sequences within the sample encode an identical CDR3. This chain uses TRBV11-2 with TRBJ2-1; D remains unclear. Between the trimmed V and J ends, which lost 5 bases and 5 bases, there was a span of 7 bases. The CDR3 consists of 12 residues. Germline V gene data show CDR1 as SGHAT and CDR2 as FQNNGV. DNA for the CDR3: TGTGCCAGCAGCCCCCGGGACAATGAGCAGTTCTTC. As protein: CASSPRDNEQFF.

The CDR3 region is CASSYIGLAGINEQFF. CDR3 coding DNA: TGTGCCAGCAGTTACATCGGACTAGCCGGTATCAATGAGCAGTTCTTC. The rearrangement joins TRBV6-5 to TRBJ2-1; 8 bases map to TRBD2. CDR3 length equals 16 residues. CDR1 is MNHEY and CDR2 is SVGAGI in the germline V gene. With V trimmed by 2 bases and J by 6 bases, 9 bases remained unmatched.

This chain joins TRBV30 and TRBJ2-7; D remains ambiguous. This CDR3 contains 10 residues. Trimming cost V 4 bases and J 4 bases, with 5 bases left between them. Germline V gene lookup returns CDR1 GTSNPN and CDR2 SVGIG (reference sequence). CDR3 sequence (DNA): TGTGCCTGGATGTTGTACGAGCAGTACTTC. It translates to CAWMLYEQYF.